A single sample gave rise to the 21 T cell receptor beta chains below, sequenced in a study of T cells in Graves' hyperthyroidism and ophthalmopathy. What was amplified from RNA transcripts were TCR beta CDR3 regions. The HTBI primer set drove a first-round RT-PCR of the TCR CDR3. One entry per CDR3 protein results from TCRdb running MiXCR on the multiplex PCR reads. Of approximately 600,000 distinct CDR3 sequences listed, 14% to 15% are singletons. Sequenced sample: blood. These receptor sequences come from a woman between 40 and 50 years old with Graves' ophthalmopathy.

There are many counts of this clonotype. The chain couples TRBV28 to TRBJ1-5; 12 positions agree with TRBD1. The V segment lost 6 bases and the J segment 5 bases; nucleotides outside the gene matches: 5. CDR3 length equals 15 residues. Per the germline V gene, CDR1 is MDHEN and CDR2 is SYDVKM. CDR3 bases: TGTGCCAGCAGGGAGGGACAGGGGGCCTATCAGCCCCAGCATTTT. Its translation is CASREGQGAYQPQHF.

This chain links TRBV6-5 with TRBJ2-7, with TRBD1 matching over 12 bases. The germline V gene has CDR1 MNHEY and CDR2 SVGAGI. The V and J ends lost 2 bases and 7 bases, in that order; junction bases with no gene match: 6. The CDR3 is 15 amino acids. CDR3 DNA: TGTGCCAGCAGTTACCCGGGACAGGGGGCTAGGGAGCAGTACTTC. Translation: CASSYPGQGAREQYF.

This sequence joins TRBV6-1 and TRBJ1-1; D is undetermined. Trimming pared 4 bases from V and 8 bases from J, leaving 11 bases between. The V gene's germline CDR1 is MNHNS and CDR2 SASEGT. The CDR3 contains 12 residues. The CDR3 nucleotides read TGTGCCAGCAGTGTCAAAGTTGGGGAAGCTTTCTTT. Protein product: CASSVKVGEAFF.

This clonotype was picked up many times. CDR3 DNA: TGTGCCAGCAGTTTACCGACCTCCACCTACGAGCAGTACTTC. Its protein is CASSLPTSTYEQYF. V gene TRBV28 combines with J gene TRBJ2-7, with D hard to call. This CDR3 contains 14 residues. The germline V gene encodes CDR1 MDHEN and CDR2 SYDVKM. V shed 2 bases and J shed 2 bases, with 10 bases lying between them. The complete variable domain, with remaining parts taken from reference TRBV28 and TRBJ2-7, reads DVKVTQSSRYLVKRTGEKVFLECVQDMDHENMFWYRQDPGLGLRLIYFSYDVKMKEKGDIPEGYSVSREKKERFSLILESASTNQTSMYLCASSLPTSTYEQYFGPGTRLTVT.

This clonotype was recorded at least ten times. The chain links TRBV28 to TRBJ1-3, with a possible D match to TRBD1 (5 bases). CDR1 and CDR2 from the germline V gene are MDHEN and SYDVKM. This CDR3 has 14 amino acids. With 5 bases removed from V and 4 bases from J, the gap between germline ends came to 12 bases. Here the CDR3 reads CASSREGRGNTIYF. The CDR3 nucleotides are TGTGCCAGCAGTAGAGAGGGGCGAGGAAACACCATATATTTT.

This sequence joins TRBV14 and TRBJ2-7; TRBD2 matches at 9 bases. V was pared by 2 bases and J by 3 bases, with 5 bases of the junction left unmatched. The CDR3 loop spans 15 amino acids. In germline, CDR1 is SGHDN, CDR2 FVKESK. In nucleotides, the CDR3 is TGTGCCAGCAGCCAATCGGGTAGCGGGAGCTACGAGCAGTACTTC. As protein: CASSQSGSGSYEQYF.

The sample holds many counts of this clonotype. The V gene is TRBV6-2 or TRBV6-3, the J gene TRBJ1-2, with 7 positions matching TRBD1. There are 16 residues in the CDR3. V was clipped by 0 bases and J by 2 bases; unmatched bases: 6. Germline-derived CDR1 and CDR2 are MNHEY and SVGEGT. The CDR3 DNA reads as TGTGCCAGCAGTTACTCGAGGACAGGCGAAAACTATGGCTACACCTTC. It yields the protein CASSYSRTGENYGYTF.

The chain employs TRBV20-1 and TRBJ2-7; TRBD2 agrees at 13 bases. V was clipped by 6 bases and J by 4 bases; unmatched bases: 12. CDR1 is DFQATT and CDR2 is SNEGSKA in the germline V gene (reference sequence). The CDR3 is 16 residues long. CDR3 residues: CSAATSGRSTRYEQYF. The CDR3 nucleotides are TGCAGTGCCGCGACTAGCGGGAGGTCGACACGTTACGAGCAGTACTTC.

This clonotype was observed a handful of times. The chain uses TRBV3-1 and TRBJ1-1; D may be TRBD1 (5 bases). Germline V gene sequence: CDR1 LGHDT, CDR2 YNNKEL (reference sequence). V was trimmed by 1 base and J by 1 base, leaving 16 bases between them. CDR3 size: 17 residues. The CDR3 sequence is CASSQVGQGGWNTEAFF. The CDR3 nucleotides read TGTGCCAGCAGCCAAGTTGGGCAGGGTGGTTGGAACACTGAAGCTTTCTTT.

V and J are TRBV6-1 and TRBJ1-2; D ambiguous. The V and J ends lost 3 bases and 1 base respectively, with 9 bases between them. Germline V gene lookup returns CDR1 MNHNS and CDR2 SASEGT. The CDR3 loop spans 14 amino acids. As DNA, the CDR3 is TGTGCCAGCAGTGATTTCGGGGATAACTATGGCTACACCTTC. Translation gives CASSDFGDNYGYTF.

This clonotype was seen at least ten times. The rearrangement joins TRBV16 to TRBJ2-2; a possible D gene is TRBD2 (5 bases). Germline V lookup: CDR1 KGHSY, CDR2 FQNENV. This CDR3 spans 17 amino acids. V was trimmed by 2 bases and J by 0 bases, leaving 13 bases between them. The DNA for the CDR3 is TGTGCCAGCAGCCAAGAGGTAGGACTGTCGAACACCGGGGAGCTGTTTTTT. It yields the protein CASSQEVGLSNTGELFF.

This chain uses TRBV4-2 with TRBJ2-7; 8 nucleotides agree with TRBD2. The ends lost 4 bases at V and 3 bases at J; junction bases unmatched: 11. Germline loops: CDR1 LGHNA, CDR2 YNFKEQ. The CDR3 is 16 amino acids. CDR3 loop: CASSPNSGKSVYEQYF. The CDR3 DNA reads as TGTGCCAGCAGCCCAAATAGCGGGAAGAGCGTCTACGAGCAGTACTTC.

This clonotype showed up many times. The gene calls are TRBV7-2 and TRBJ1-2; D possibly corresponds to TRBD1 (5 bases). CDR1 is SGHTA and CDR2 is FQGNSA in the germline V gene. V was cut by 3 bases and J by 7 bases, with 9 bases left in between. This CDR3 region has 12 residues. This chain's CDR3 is CASSFRDLGYTF. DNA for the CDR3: TGTGCCAGCAGCTTCAGGGACCTTGGCTACACCTTC.

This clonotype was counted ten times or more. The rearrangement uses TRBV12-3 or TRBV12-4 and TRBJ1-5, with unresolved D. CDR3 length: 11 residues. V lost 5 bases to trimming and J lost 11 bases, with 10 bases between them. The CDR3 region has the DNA TGTGCCAGCAGTGAAGAGGGAACCCAGCATTTT. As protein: CASSEEGTQHF.

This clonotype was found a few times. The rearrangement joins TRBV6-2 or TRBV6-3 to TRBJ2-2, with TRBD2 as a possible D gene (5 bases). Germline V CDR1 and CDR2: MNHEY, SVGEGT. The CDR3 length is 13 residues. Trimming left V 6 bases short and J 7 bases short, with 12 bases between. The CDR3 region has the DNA TGTGCCAGCAGCCTCGGGGAAAACGGGGAGCTGTTTTTT. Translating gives CASSLGENGELFF.

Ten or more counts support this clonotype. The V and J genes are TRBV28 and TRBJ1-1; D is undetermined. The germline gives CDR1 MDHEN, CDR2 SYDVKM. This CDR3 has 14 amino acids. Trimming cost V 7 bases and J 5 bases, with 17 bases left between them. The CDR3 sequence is CASNAAQEGTEAFF. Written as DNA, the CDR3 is TGTGCCAGCAATGCGGCCCAGGAGGGAACTGAAGCTTTCTTT.

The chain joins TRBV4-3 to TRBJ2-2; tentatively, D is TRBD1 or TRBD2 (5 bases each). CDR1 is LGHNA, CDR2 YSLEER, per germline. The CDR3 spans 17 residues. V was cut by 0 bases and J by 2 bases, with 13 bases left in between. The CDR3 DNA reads TGCGCCAGCAGCCAAGAAGAGATCCGGGGCAACACCGGGGAGCTGTTTTTT. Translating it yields CASSQEEIRGNTGELFF.

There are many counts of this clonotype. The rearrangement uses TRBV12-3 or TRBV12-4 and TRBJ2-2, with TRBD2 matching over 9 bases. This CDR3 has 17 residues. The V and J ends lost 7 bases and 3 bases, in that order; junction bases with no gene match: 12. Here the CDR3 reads CASTFRIAGVHTGELFF. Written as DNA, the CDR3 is TGTGCCAGCACCTTTCGAATAGCGGGAGTGCACACCGGGGAGCTGTTTTTT.

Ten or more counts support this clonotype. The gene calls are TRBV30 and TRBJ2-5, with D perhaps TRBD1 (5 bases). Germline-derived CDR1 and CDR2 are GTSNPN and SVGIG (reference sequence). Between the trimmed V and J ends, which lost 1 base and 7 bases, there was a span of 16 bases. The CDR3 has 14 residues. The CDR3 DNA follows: TGTGCCTGGAGTGGAGACAGAGTGTTGGCGACCCAGTACTTC. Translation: CAWSGDRVLATQYF. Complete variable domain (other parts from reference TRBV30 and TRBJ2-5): SQTIHQWPATLVQPVGSPLSLECTVEGTSNPNLYWYRQAAGRGLQLLFYSVGIGQISSEVPQNLSASRPQDRQFILSSKKLLLSDSGFYLCAWSGDRVLATQYFGPGTRLLVL.

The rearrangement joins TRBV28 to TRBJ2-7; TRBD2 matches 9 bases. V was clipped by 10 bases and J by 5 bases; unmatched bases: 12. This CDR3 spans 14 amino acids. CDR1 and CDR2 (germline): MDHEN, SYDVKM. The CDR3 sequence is CANPGLARSHEQYF. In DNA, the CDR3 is TGTGCCAACCCTGGACTAGCGAGGAGTCACGAGCAGTACTTC. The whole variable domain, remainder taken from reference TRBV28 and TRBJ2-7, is DVKVTQSSRYLVKRTGEKVFLECVQDMDHENMFWYRQDPGLGLRLIYFSYDVKMKEKGDIPEGYSVSREKKERFSLILESASTNQTSMYLCANPGLARSHEQYFGPGTRLTVT.

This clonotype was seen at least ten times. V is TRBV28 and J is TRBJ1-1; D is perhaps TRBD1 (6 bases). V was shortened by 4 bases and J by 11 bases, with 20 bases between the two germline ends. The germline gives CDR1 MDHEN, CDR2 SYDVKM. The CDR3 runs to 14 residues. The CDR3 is CASSSQTLTGGAFF. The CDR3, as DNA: TGTGCCAGCAGTTCCCAAACCCTGACAGGAGGGGCTTTCTTT.